What follows are 23 T cell receptor beta chains derived from one specimen sequenced in a study of T cell clonality in common variable immunodeficiency (dated by TCRdb to 2013 to 2016). Here is what the overall study found, with its caveats: Fewer deletions and N-nucleotide insertions were reportedly observed in CVID TCRbeta sequences, and highly modified clones with 13 or more V deletions were reportedly absent from CVID TCRbeta sequences.

No antigen is known for these receptors. The library relied on the immunoSEQ multiplex PCR assay. TCRdb mirrors the immuneACCESS table, restricted to in-frame sequences. Some clones are absent from its copies; in checked studies, under half trace to an unresolved V gene, and the reason for the others is unknown. With 30,000 to 40,000 clones recorded, this sample contains no clone counted only once. The ten most abundant clones make up around 6.4% of the sample. The specimen sequenced was peripheral blood mononuclear cells. The receptor set was obtained from a human donor with common variable immunodeficiency.

This clone is medium-sized by share. The read ends 3 residues before the CDR3 terminus; that terminus is restored from the germline J gene. The chain has TRBV29-1 and TRBJ2-7; 9 bases match TRBD1. Unmatched junction bases numbered 7, after V lost 5 bases and J lost 5 bases. CDR3 length: 13 amino acids. CDR1 and CDR2 (germline): SQVTM, ANQGSEA. CDR3 in amino acids: CSVPGQGLHEQYF. Partial CDR3 DNA: TGCAGCGTTCCAGGACAGGGGCTGCACGAG.

For this clone: The missing CDR3 end, 3 residues past where the read stops, is filled in from the germline J gene. The genes are TRBV6-4 and TRBJ2-3, with 9 positions matching TRBD2. Looked up from germline, CDR1 is MRHNA and CDR2 is SNTAGT. J was trimmed by 4 bases and V by 3 bases; bases with no gene match: 5. The CDR3 contains 15 residues. The DNA read from the CDR3 is TGTGCCAGCAGTGAATCAGCGGGAGGAGCAGATACG. Its protein is CASSESAGGADT. The entire CDR3 reads CASSESAGGADTQYF.

This clone was observed many times. Read data end 3 residues before the CDR3 end; the end is taken from the germline J gene. This chain uses TRBV6-2 or TRBV6-3 with TRBJ2-7; D remains unclear. Germline V CDR1 and CDR2: MNHEY, SVGEGT. V was shortened by 2 bases and J by 2 bases, with 7 bases between the two germline ends. The CDR3 consists of 13 residues. The CDR3 protein is CASSYRHPYEQYF. The CDR3 bases that were read are TGTGCCAGCAGTTACAGGCACCCCTACGAG.

This clone was counted a few times. The CDR3 extends 3 residues past the end of the read, so its final part is completed from the germline J gene. The chain recombines TRBV11-3 with TRBJ2-4; 10 bases line up with TRBD2. The CDR3 covers 15 residues. In germline, CDR1 is SGHNT, CDR2 YENEEA. CDR3 loop: CASSPTTGTSDFQYF. The sequenced CDR3 bases are TGTGCCAGCAGCCCGACCACCGGGACTAGCGATTTT.

This clone was seen a few times. At one end, the junction sequence differs from germline, possibly due to a read error. The read comes to an end 3 residues before the CDR3 does, leaving the germline J gene to fill in the end. V is TRBV7-2 and J is TRBJ1-1; weak D call: TRBD1 (6 bases). The CDR3 contains 14 residues. The germline V gene encodes CDR1 SGHTA and CDR2 FQGNSA. The DNA read from the CDR3 is TGTGCCAGCGTACCGCAGGGGATGAAAACTGAA. Translating gives CASVPQGMKTE. The whole CDR3 protein is CASVPQGMKTEAFF. Combining the CDR3 with reference TRBV7-2 and TRBJ1-1 gives the whole variable domain GAGVSQSPSNKVTEKGKDVELRCDPISGHTALYWYRQSLGQGLEFLIYFQGNSAPDKSGLPSDRFSAERTGGSVSTLTIQRTQQEDSAVYLCASVPQGMKTEAFFGQGTRLTVV.

Comment on this clone: The DNA ends 3 residues before the CDR3 does, and the rest of the CDR3 is filled in from the germline J gene. The genes are TRBV18 and TRBJ2-1; 12 nucleotides line up with TRBD2. J gave up 1 base and V 1 base, and 8 bases lay outside the gene matches. The CDR3 loop spans 19 amino acids. Germline CDR1 reads KGHSH; CDR2 reads LQKENI. CDR3 sequence reads: CASSPLLAGGPLSYNEQFF. The part of the CDR3 DNA that was read is TGTGCCAGCTCACCACTACTAGCGGGAGGTCCTTTATCCTACAATGAG. Full variable domain (outside the CDR3, taken from reference TRBV18 and TRBJ2-1): NAGVMQNPRHLVRRRGQEARLRCSPMKGHSHVYWYRQLPEEGLKFMVYLQKENIIDESGMPKERFSAEFPKEGPSILRIQQVVRGDSAAYFCASSPLLAGGPLSYNEQFFGPGTRLTVL.

In this sample, this clone turned up a few times. The read ends 3 residues early relative to the CDR3; the germline J gene fills the gap. The chain joins TRBV7-2 to TRBJ2-7; 10 bases are shared with TRBD2. The CDR3 length is 15 residues. V lost 6 bases, J lost 2 bases, and 7 bases stayed unmatched. Germline V gene data show CDR1 as SGHTA and CDR2 as FQGNSA. CDR3 region: CASSLRTSGTYEQYF. Incomplete CDR3 DNA: TGTGCCAGCAGTCTACGGACTAGCGGCACCTACGAG.

A few counts support this clone. The sequence runs out 3 residues before the end of the CDR3; the remainder is reconstructed from the germline J gene. The chain joins TRBV19 to TRBJ2-5, with TRBD2 as a possible D gene (6 bases). Trimming removed 3 bases at V and 6 bases at J, with 11 bases between. The CDR3 is 13 residues long. The germline CDR1 and CDR2 sequences are LNHDA and SQIVND (reference sequence). This CDR3 is CASSMRGNKTQYF. The sequenced part of the CDR3 DNA is TGTGCCAGTAGTATGCGGGGCAATAAGACC. The full variable domain, in which reference TRBV19 and TRBJ2-5 provide the parts outside the CDR3, is DGGITQSPKYLFRKEGQNVTLSCEQNLNHDAMYWYRQDPGQGLRLIYYSQIVNDFQKGDIAEGYSVSREKKESFPLTVTSAQKNPTAFYLCASSMRGNKTQYFGPGTRLLVL.

This clone qualifies as medium-sized. With the read ending 3 residues before the CDR3 end, the germline J gene is used to fill in that end. The V gene is TRBV20-1, the J gene TRBJ2-2; perhaps TRBD2 as D (5 bases). There are 14 residues in the CDR3. Germline V gene sequence: CDR1 DFQATT, CDR2 SNEGSKA (reference sequence). V was trimmed by 1 base and J by 4 bases, leaving 10 bases between them. The CDR3 reads CSARGGFTTGELFF. The part of the CDR3 DNA that was read is TGCAGTGCTAGAGGCGGGTTCACCACCGGGGAG.

This clone was seen repeatedly, ten times or more. Read data end 3 residues before the CDR3 end; the end is taken from the germline J gene. The chain joins TRBV28 to TRBJ2-7, with 7 bases aligning to TRBD1. The ends lost 10 bases at V and 1 base at J; junction bases unmatched: 7. Germline V gene lookup returns CDR1 MDHEN and CDR2 SYDVKM. This CDR3 contains 13 residues. The CDR3 is CAIRGGASYEQYF. Partial CDR3 DNA: TGTGCCATCAGAGGGGGCGCTTCCTACGAG.

This clone was recorded at least ten times. The read ends 3 residues early relative to the CDR3; the germline J gene fills the gap. The J gene is TRBJ2-2, the V gene TRBV30; the D gene is possibly TRBD1 (5 bases). This CDR3 has 14 residues. V was clipped by 4 bases and J by 1 base, with 10 bases between them. Germline V gene sequence: CDR1 GTSNPN, CDR2 SVGIG (reference sequence). The part of the CDR3 DNA that was read is TGTGCCTGGATTTGGCAGGGGAACACCGGGGAG. It encodes CAWIWQGNTGE. The entire CDR3 is CAWIWQGNTGELFF. The whole variable domain, filled in from reference TRBV30 and TRBJ2-2, reads SQTIHQWPATLVQPVGSPLSLECTVEGTSNPNLYWYRQAAGRGLQLLFYSVGIGQISSEVPQNLSASRPQDRQFILSSKKLLLSDSGFYLCAWIWQGNTGELFFGEGSRLTVL.

This clone was seen only a few times. The read terminates 3 residues before the CDR3 end, so the remaining end is supplied by the germline J gene. V gene TRBV11-2 combines with J gene TRBJ2-7; the D is unclear. Germline V lookup: CDR1 SGHAT, CDR2 FQNNGV. This CDR3 is built from 13 residues. Trimming removed 0 bases at V and 3 bases at J, with 6 bases between. CDR3 sequence reads: CASSLERFYEQYF. The sequenced part of the CDR3 DNA is TGTGCCAGCAGCTTAGAGAGGTTCTACGAG.

The sample holds many counts of this clone. From the germline J gene comes the end of the CDR3, since the read stops 3 residues before it. This sequence joins TRBV7-8 and TRBJ2-3, with D tentatively TRBD2 (6 bases). The CDR3 runs 14 residues. Trimming removed 5 bases at V and 0 bases at J, with 9 bases between. Germline CDR1 is SGHVS and CDR2 is FQNEAQ. The CDR3 bases that were read are TGTGCCAGCAGCCAAGGACTAAGCACAGATACG. This encodes CASSQGLSTDT. The whole CDR3 region reads CASSQGLSTDTQYF.

This clone was recorded at least ten times. The read halts 3 residues ahead of the CDR3 end, with the missing end drawn from the germline J gene. The chain combines TRBV10-3 with TRBJ2-5, with D perhaps TRBD2 (7 bases). The CDR3 has 14 residues. Germline CDR1 ENHRY, CDR2 SYGVKD. V was clipped by 6 bases and J by 2 bases, with 13 bases between them. The CDR3: CAISSGGLQETQYF. Incomplete CDR3 DNA: TGTGCCATCAGCTCCGGGGGGCTACAAGAGACC.

This clone was recorded at least ten times. The observed sequence ends 3 residues before the CDR3 terminus, with the missing tail filled in from the germline J gene. This chain links TRBV4-2 with TRBJ1-5, with a possible D match to TRBD1 (6 bases). Trimming stripped 0 bases from V and 0 bases from J, with 6 bases between. This CDR3 has 15 residues. Per the germline V gene, CDR1 is LGHNA and CDR2 is YNFKEQ. CDR3: CASSQEQGSNQPQHF. Incomplete CDR3 DNA: TGTGCCAGCAGCCAAGAACAGGGTAGCAATCAGCCC.

Many counts were recorded for this clone. The sequenced fragment ends 3 residues before the CDR3 boundary, so the rest is inferred from the germline J gene. This chain connects TRBV5-6 to TRBJ2-7, with 7 bases identical to TRBD1. The CDR3 has 14 amino acids. V shed 2 bases, J shed 5 bases, and the junction held 7 bases outside the gene matches. Germline values: CDR1 SGHDT, CDR2 YYEEEE. The CDR3 here is CASSFGHRGDEQYF. CDR3 DNA (partial): TGTGCCAGCAGCTTTGGACACAGGGGCGACGAG.

This clone was seen only a few times. The read terminates 3 residues before the CDR3 end, so the remaining end is supplied by the germline J gene. The V and J genes are TRBV20-1 and TRBJ2-1, with D tentatively TRBD1 (5 bases). Deletions cut 3 bases from V and 8 bases from J, with 20 bases between. The CDR3 consists of 15 residues. The germline V gene has CDR1 DFQATT and CDR2 SNEGSKA (reference sequence). The CDR3 sequence: CSARDARALGDEQFF. CDR3 DNA (partial): TGCAGTGCTAGGGACGCCAGGGCCCTTGGAGATGAG.

Turning to this clone: Read data end 3 residues before the CDR3 end; the end is taken from the germline J gene. V and J are TRBV7-8 and TRBJ2-5, with 9 bases lining up with TRBD1. Germline V CDR1 and CDR2: SGHVS, FQNEAQ. This CDR3 is built from 14 residues. Trimming removed 5 bases from V and 6 bases from J; junction bases left unmatched: 7. CDR3 DNA, as far as it was read: TGTGCCAGCAGCCCCGGGACAGGGAATAAGACC. This encodes CASSPGTGNKT. The CDR3 reads in full as CASSPGTGNKTQYF.

This clone was seen at least ten times. With the read ending 3 residues before the CDR3 end, the germline J gene is used to fill in that end. The chain uses TRBV9 and TRBJ2-7, with 8 bases that match TRBD2. The CDR3 consists of 18 residues. Germline V gene sequence: CDR1 SGDLS, CDR2 YYNGEE. Trimming took 1 base from V and 6 from J; bases not matched to a gene: 18. The CDR3 loop reads CASSVHSWWREVICEQYF. The sequenced CDR3 bases are TGTGCCAGCAGCGTACATTCTTGGTGGCGGGAGGTAATCTGCGAG.

This clone is medium-sized within its sample. The read ends 3 residues before the CDR3 terminus; that terminus is restored from the germline J gene. The chain couples TRBV5-6 to TRBJ2-2; no definite D call. Germline V lookup: CDR1 SGHDT, CDR2 YYEEEE. V shed 5 bases and J shed 7 bases, with 6 bases lying between them. There are 11 residues in the CDR3. CDR3 bases read: TGTGCCAGCAGATCAGGCGGGGAG. It is translated as CASRSGGE. The CDR3 in full is CASRSGGELFF.

This clone was seen ten or more times. Read data end 3 residues before the CDR3 end; the end is taken from the germline J gene. The chain carries TRBV20-1 and TRBJ2-3; weak D call: TRBD2 (5 bases). The CDR3 covers 12 residues. Per the germline V gene, CDR1 is DFQATT and CDR2 is SNEGSKA (reference sequence). V dropped 6 bases and J dropped 5 bases, with 12 bases sitting between them. CDR3 loop: CSAQSSGDTQYF. Incomplete CDR3 DNA: TGCAGTGCCCAGTCGAGCGGAGATACG.

Many counts were recorded for this clone. From the germline J gene comes the end of the CDR3, since the read stops 3 residues before it. This chain links TRBV19 with TRBJ1-2, with 10 bases fitting TRBD1. Trimming at V came to 6 bases and at J to 7 bases, leaving 8 bases not matched to a gene. This CDR3 region has 14 residues. Germline assignment: CDR1 LNHDA and CDR2 SQIVND (reference sequence). The part of the CDR3 DNA that was read is TGTGCCAGTAGCTCGACAGGGGGCGCTTCTGGC. Its protein product is CASSSTGGASG. From start to end, the CDR3 is CASSSTGGASGYTF.

In its sample, this clone was seen many times. The read ends 3 residues before the CDR3 terminus; that terminus is restored from the germline J gene. V and J are TRBV5-1 and TRBJ2-6; 12 bases map to TRBD1. CDR3 size: 18 residues. Per germline, CDR1 SGHRS and CDR2 YFSETQ. Trimming cost V 0 bases and J 2 bases; bases outside gene matches: 3. The chain's CDR3 is CASSLAGTGGTGANVLTF. Incomplete CDR3 DNA: TGCGCCAGCAGCTTGGCCGGGACAGGGGGCACTGGGGCCAACGTC.